Each of the 14 T cell receptor beta chains below was sequenced from the same sample in a study of OX40 agonist ivuxolimab in advanced cancers. Sequenced by immunoSEQ multiplex PCR; TCRdb stores in-frame clones only, minus some. The data show around 66,000 clones, 80% to 90% seen once. The sequencing used CD4+ or CD8+ T cells sorted from blood, collected in a trial of the OX40 agonist ivuxolimab. The receptors shown here come from an adult with an advanced solid tumor such as melanoma, head and neck, liver or kidney cancer.

The V gene is TRBV10-2, the J gene TRBJ2-2; 10 bases align to TRBD2. CDR1 and CDR2 from the germline V gene are WSHSY and SAAADI. V lost 7 bases and J lost 9; bases outside the gene matches: 14. The CDR3 loop spans 16 amino acids. The CDR3 loop reads CASKGGLAGEHRELFF. The CDR3 region has the DNA TGCGCCAGCAAAGGTGGCCTAGCGGGAGAGCACCGGGAGCTGTTTTTT.

The V call is TRBV28, the J call TRBJ1-2, with 9 bases that match TRBD1. The germline V gene has CDR1 MDHEN and CDR2 SYDVKM. The V gene end was trimmed by 6 bases and the J gene end by 5 bases; junction bases not matched to a gene: 7. This CDR3 has 14 residues. CDR3: CASRPGQGHYGYTF. CDR3 nucleotide sequence: TGTGCCAGCAGGCCGGGACAGGGTCATTATGGCTACACCTTC.

The CDR3 here is CASSITRAGELFF. CDR3 nucleotides: TGTGCCAGTAGTATAACGAGGGCCGGGGAGCTGTTTTTT. This chain connects TRBV19 to TRBJ2-2, with a tentative D call TRBD2 (5 bases). Germline loops: CDR1 LNHDA, CDR2 SQIVND (reference sequence). The V gene lost 2 bases and the J gene lost 6 bases, with 7 bases spanning the gap. CDR3 length equals 13 residues.

The V gene is TRBV9, the J gene TRBJ2-2; 7 nucleotides match TRBD2. The CDR3 totals 14 residues. The V and J ends lost 5 bases and 3 bases, in that order; junction bases with no gene match: 4. Per the germline V gene, CDR1 is SGDLS and CDR2 is YYNGEE. For the CDR3, the DNA is TGTGCCAGCAGACTAACTAGCGACACCGGGGAGCTGTTTTTT. As protein: CASRLTSDTGELFF.

J is TRBJ2-1 and V is TRBV2; 8 positions match TRBD1. The CDR3 is 16 amino acids. Trimming removed 5 bases from V and 5 bases from J; junction bases left unmatched: 11. Germline lookup yields CDR1 SNHLY and CDR2 FYNNEI. CDR3 protein: CASSRQRTGSHNEQFF. Written as DNA, the CDR3 is TGTGCCAGCAGTAGACAACGGACAGGGTCCCACAATGAGCAGTTCTTC.

The rearrangement uses TRBV5-1 and TRBJ2-7; 14 bases align to TRBD2. Germline V gene data show CDR1 as SGHRS and CDR2 as YFSETQ. The ends lost 4 bases at V and 2 bases at J; junction bases unmatched: 11. The CDR3 runs 18 residues. Here the CDR3 DNA reads TGCGCCAGCAGCCGGACTAGCGGGAGGCAGGGAGTAACCTACGAGCAGTACTTC. Encoded protein: CASSRTSGRQGVTYEQYF.

J is TRBJ2-7 and V is TRBV9, with TRBD1 matching 7 bases. The CDR3 runs to 14 residues. V gave up 4 bases and J gave up 2 bases; unmatched junction bases: 6. CDR1 and CDR2 from the germline V gene are SGDLS and YYNGEE. The CDR3 protein is CASSPRQGPYEQYF. In nucleotides, the CDR3 is TGTGCCAGCAGCCCCAGACAGGGTCCCTACGAGCAGTACTTC.

V and J are TRBV5-1 and TRBJ1-5, with a tentative D call TRBD1 (5 bases). CDR1 and CDR2 from the germline V gene are SGHRS and YFSETQ. The CDR3 extends over 14 amino acids. V was clipped by 0 bases and J by 5 bases, with 9 bases between them. Here the CDR3 reads CASSLDGADQPQHF. The CDR3 DNA reads TGCGCCAGCAGCTTGGATGGGGCCGATCAGCCCCAGCATTTT. The variable domain in full, completed from reference TRBV5-1 and TRBJ1-5, reads KAGVTQTPRYLIKTRGQQVTLSCSPISGHRSVSWYQQTPGQGLQFLFEYFSETQRNKGNFPGRFSGRQFSNSRSEMNVSTLELGDSALYLCASSLDGADQPQHFGDGTRLSIL.

The genes are TRBV7-2 and TRBJ2-7; the match to TRBD2 covers 7 bases. Germline values: CDR1 SGHTA, CDR2 FQGNSA. Trimming took 3 bases from V and 5 from J; bases not matched to a gene: 4. The CDR3 is 13 amino acids. CDR3 residues: CASSFGREDEQYF. Here the CDR3 DNA reads TGTGCCAGCAGCTTTGGACGGGAGGACGAGCAGTACTTC.

This clone was found once. The gene calls are TRBV18 and TRBJ2-7; D not resolved. The germline gives CDR1 KGHSH, CDR2 LQKENI. Trimming left V 6 bases short and J 2 bases short, with 11 bases between. CDR3 length equals 13 residues. The CDR3 protein is CASSITSAYEQYF. The CDR3, as DNA: TGTGCCAGCTCTATTACCTCAGCCTACGAGCAGTACTTC.

This rearrangement joins TRBV11-3 to TRBJ2-7; D possibly corresponds to TRBD2 (6 bases). V lost 5 bases and J lost 0, with 14 bases in between. The CDR3 runs 15 residues. Germline CDR1 is SGHNT and CDR2 is YENEEA. CDR3 loop: CASSPGAEGSYEQYF. The CDR3 nucleotides are TGTGCCAGCAGCCCGGGAGCGGAGGGCTCCTACGAGCAGTACTTC.

The chain carries TRBV5-1 and TRBJ1-3; perhaps TRBD1 as D (6 bases). CDR3 length: 15 amino acids. Germline loops: CDR1 SGHRS, CDR2 YFSETQ. V was shortened by 0 bases and J by 4 bases, with 11 bases between the two germline ends. The CDR3 spells CASSLGAGDGNTIYF. The DNA of the CDR3 is TGCGCCAGCAGCTTGGGGGCAGGGGACGGAAACACCATATATTTT.

The chain's CDR3 is CASRSTGSSNEQFF. DNA of the CDR3: TGTGCCAGTAGGTCGACAGGGAGCTCCAATGAGCAGTTCTTC. This sequence joins TRBV19 and TRBJ2-1; 7 nucleotides agree with TRBD1. Germline V gene data show CDR1 as LNHDA and CDR2 as SQIVND (reference sequence). V shed 6 bases, J shed 6 bases, and the junction held 8 bases outside the gene matches. The CDR3 contains 14 residues.

The chain employs TRBV4-1 and TRBJ1-6; weak D call: TRBD1 (5 bases). Germline assignment: CDR1 MGHRA and CDR2 YSYEKL. Trimming pared 6 bases from V and 10 bases from J, leaving 13 bases between. The CDR3 length is 13 residues. CDR3 in DNA: TGCGCCAGCAGACATCCAGGGTACTCACCCCTCCACTTT. Amino acids: CASRHPGYSPLHF.